Described below is a single T cell receptor beta chain sequence and its context. CDR3 length equals 14 residues. Trimming removed 5 bases from V and 3 bases from J, with 11 bases in between. The germline V gene encodes CDR1 LNHDA and CDR2 SQIVND (reference sequence). Sequencing used immunoSEQ multiplex PCR; TCRdb keeps in-frame clones, though not all of them. The data hold under 350,000 clones, with around 85% observed a single time. The data stem from a study of blood T cell repertoires in COVID-19. Across the whole study: The analysed material was cDNA or gDNA that came from T cells, B-cell-depleted T cells, or PBMCs.

This chain links TRBV19 with TRBJ1-5; D is ambiguous. The source material was PBMCs or T cells enriched from blood (not recorded which). The clonotype was recovered from a woman aged 35 to 49 with acute COVID-19. This chain's CDR3 is CASSPNSPNQPQHF. The CDR3 bases are TGTGCCAGTAGTCCTAACAGTCCCAATCAGCCCCAGCATTTT.